Below are 8 T cell receptor beta chains sequenced from a single sample in a study of T-cell memory formation after mild COVID-19. TCRdb processed the 5' RACE reads anew with MiXCR; each CDR3 protein has one entry. The sample includes 350,000 or so distinct CDR3 sequences, 20% to 25% of them seen just once. What was sequenced was PBMCs or a T cell subset sorted from them (not recorded which). The receptors were sampled from an adult woman who had mild COVID-19 (a few samples of this study predate the infection). Cell type and time point are not known.

The genes are TRBV20-1 and TRBJ2-7; 10 bases are a match to TRBD2. V lost 5 bases to trimming and J lost 5 bases; unmatched junction nucleotides: 9. Germline V gene data show CDR1 as DFQATT and CDR2 as SNEGSKA (reference sequence). This CDR3 has 14 amino acids. CDR3 DNA: TGCAGTGCTCTCCTCTCTAGCGGGAGAAACGAGCAGTACTTC. Protein sequence: CSALLSSGRNEQYF.

This sequence joins TRBV2 and TRBJ2-2; no firm D call. Trimming took off 6 bases at V and 6 bases at J, with 8 bases between the two ends. The CDR3 runs to 12 residues. CDR1 is SNHLY, CDR2 FYNNEI, per germline. The CDR3 DNA sequence: TGTGCCAGCAGAAACAGTCCCGGGGAGCTGTTTTTT. Translation gives CASRNSPGELFF.

Comment on this clonotype: The junction departs from germline at one end; a sequencing error may be responsible. DNA of the CDR3: TGTAGTGCCGGACAGGGGGCCACAGAGACCCAGTACTTC. Protein product: CSAGQGATETQYF. This rearrangement joins TRBV20-1 to TRBJ2-5; 11 nucleotides match TRBD1. This CDR3 is 13 amino acids long. Per the germline V gene, CDR1 is DFQATT and CDR2 is SNEGSKA (reference sequence).

In its sample, this clonotype was seen a few times. This chain joins TRBV7-2 and TRBJ2-3; no clear D. The CDR3 is made up of 14 amino acids. Trimming pared 3 bases from V and 4 bases from J, leaving 11 bases between. CDR1 and CDR2 from the germline V gene are SGHTA and FQGNSA. The CDR3 DNA reads as TGTGCCAGCAGCTTGGTCAGGCTGGCAGATACGCAGTATTTT. It translates to CASSLVRLADTQYF.

This clonotype has just a few counts. This chain joins TRBV5-1 and TRBJ1-1, with TRBD1 matching 7 bases. The CDR3 extends over 13 amino acids. The V gene end was trimmed by 2 bases and the J gene end by 6 bases; junction bases not matched to a gene: 4. The V gene's germline CDR1 is SGHRS and CDR2 YFSETQ. Written as DNA, the CDR3 is TGCGCCAGCAGCTTCGAAACAGGGGCTGAAGCTTTCTTT. Protein: CASSFETGAEAFF. The whole variable domain, remainder taken from reference TRBV5-1 and TRBJ1-1, is KAGVTQTPRYLIKTRGQQVTLSCSPISGHRSVSWYQQTPGQGLQFLFEYFSETQRNKGNFPGRFSGRQFSNSRSEMNVSTLELGDSALYLCASSFETGAEAFFGQGTRLTVV.

CDR3 sequence: CASSPRTGPNNQPQHF. CDR3 DNA: TGTGCCAGCTCACCACGAACAGGGCCCAACAATCAGCCCCAGCATTTT. This chain uses TRBV18 with TRBJ1-5; the D gene is possibly TRBD1 (6 bases). The CDR3 runs 16 residues. Germline lookup yields CDR1 KGHSH and CDR2 LQKENI. The V end lost 1 base, the J end lost 3 bases, and 13 bases lay between the germline ends.

This clonotype was detected many times. V and J are TRBV10-3 and TRBJ2-5; D gene uncertain. The CDR3 is made up of 15 amino acids. CDR1 is ENHRY and CDR2 is SYGVKD in the germline V gene. V was clipped by 0 bases and J by 5 bases, with 13 bases between them. The CDR3 sequence: CAISESGQGRETQYF. The CDR3 nucleotides read TGTGCCATCAGTGAGTCGGGCCAAGGTCGGGAGACCCAGTACTTC.

The rearrangement links TRBV14 to TRBJ2-5; D may correspond to TRBD1 or TRBD2 (5 bases each). Trimming removed 0 bases from V and 3 bases from J, with 17 bases in between. The V gene's germline CDR1 is SGHDN and CDR2 FVKESK. There are 17 residues in the CDR3. This CDR3 is CASSQDPWDGAEETQYF. In DNA form, the CDR3 reads TGTGCCAGCAGCCAAGATCCGTGGGACGGAGCAGAAGAGACCCAGTACTTC.